This TCR beta chain comes out of a study of blood T cells in healthy people across ages. The CDR3 extends over 14 amino acids. V lost 5 bases and J lost 6; bases outside the gene matches: 8. Germline V CDR1 and CDR2: SNHLY, FYNNEI. The second PCR ran about 6 to 11 cycles with a sample-barcoded 5' primer and J-beta primers. TCRdb reprocessed the 5' RACE reads via MiXCR and lists one record per CDR3 protein. The sample contains approximately 1.5 million distinct CDR3 sequences, 35% to 45% of which appear only once. A few counts support this clonotype. Sequencing used blood. This clonotype was sampled from a woman between 18 and 30 years old in good health. This chain uses TRBV2 with TRBJ2-3; TRBD1 aligns across 7 bases. DNA for the CDR3: TGTGCCAGCAGTAATTTCAACAGGGGTGATACGCAGTATTTT. As protein: CASSNFNRGDTQYF.